This TCR beta chain appears in the sequencing data of a study of PD-1 blockade in classical Hodgkin lymphoma. Findings and caveats of the study: Any patient who commenced nivolumab under 1 year after ASCT was excluded. In CD4+ cells, TCR diversity went up significantly by C4D1, but in CD8+ cells it did not. Newly diagnosed patients had baseline TCR diversity that was reportedly lower than that of healthy donors.

Germline trimming cut 5 bases from V and 2 bases from J; bases unmatched to any gene: 11. The CDR3 spans 16 residues. Germline CDR1 is LNHDA and CDR2 is SQIVND (reference sequence). Regarding this clone: The antigen is undetermined.

As for time point: cycle 4 day 1 (C4D1), after six to seven weeks of nivolumab. Every patient relapsed after autologous stem cell transplantation, and brentuximab vedotin exposure varied. The method was immunoSEQ multiplex PCR; TCRdb's version includes in-frame clones alone and lacks a portion of them. This table has approximately 52,000 clones, 86% appearing once. This clonotype originated in a human donor with classical Hodgkin lymphoma. The specimen was peripheral blood mononuclear cells (PBMCs), collected before the fourth cycle of nivolumab. The V gene is TRBV19, the J gene TRBJ2-7, with TRBD2 identical over 8 bases. The CDR3 here is CASSPAVGSGTYEQYF. Written as DNA, the CDR3 is TGTGCCAGTAGTCCCGCCGTAGGTAGCGGGACCTACGAGCAGTACTTC. Full variable domain (remainder filled in from reference TRBV19 and TRBJ2-7): DGGITQSPKYLFRKEGQNVTLSCEQNLNHDAMYWYRQDPGQGLRLIYYSQIVNDFQKGDIAEGYSVSREKKESFPLTVTSAQKNPTAFYLCASSPAVGSGTYEQYFGPGTRLTVT.